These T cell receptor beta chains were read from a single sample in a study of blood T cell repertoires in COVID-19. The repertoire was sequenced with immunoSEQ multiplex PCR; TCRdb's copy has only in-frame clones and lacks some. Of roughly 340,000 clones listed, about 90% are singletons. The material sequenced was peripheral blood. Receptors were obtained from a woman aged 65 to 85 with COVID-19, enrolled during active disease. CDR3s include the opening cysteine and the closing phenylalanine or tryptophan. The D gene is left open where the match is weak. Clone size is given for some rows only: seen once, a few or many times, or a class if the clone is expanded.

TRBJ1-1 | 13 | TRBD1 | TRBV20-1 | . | TGCAGTGCTAGTAAGGACAGGGATTCTGAAGCTTTCTTT | CSASKDRDSEAFF
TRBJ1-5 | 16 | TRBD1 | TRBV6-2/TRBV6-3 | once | TGTGCCAGCAGTTACTCGACAGGGGTTGGTAATCAGCCCCAGCATTTT | CASSYSTGVGNQPQHF
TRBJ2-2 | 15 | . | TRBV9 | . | TGTGCCAGCAGCGTAGATACAGAAATCACCGGGGAGCTGTTTTTT | CASSVDTEITGELFF
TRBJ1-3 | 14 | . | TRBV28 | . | TGTGCCAGCAGTTTAGTCAGCTCTGGAAACACCATATATTTT | CASSLVSSGNTIYF
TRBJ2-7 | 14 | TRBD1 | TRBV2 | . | TGTGCCAGCATCGGGACAGGGAGCTCCTACGAGCAGTACTTC | CASIGTGSSYEQYF
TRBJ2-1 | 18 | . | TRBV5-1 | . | TGCGCCAGCAGCTTGGGGGATGGGCAGGGGTCATTGAGAAATGAGCAGTTCTTC | CASSLGDGQGSLRNEQFF
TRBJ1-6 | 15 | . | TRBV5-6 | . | TGTGCCAGCGGCATTACAGGGTACTATAATTCACCCCTCCACTTT | CASGITGYYNSPLHF
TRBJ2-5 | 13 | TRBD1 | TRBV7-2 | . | TGTGCCAGCAGGGGACAGAACCAAGAGACCCAGTACTTC | CASRGQNQETQYF
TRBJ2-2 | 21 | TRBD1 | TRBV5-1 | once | TGCGCCAGCAGCTTGGCGGTCGGGGCTGGGGGACAGGGGACCGGCCCCGGGGAGCTGTTTTTT | CASSLAVGAGGQGTGPGELFF
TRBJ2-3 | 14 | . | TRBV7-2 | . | TGTGCCAGCAGCTTAGGAACAGCATCAGATACGCAGTATTTT | CASSLGTASDTQYF
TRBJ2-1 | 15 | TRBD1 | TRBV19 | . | TGTGCCAGTACCCAGGACAGGGGGCTTTGGAATGAGCAGTTCTTC | CASTQDRGLWNEQFF
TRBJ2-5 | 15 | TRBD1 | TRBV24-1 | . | TGTGCCACCAGTGACTCCGGGACAGGGATCGAGACCCAGTACTTC | CATSDSGTGIETQYF
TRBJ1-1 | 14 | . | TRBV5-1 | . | TGCGCCAGCACCCCCGGGGGGATCAACACTGAAGCTTTCTTT | CASTPGGINTEAFF
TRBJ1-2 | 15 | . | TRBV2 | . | TGTGCCAGCAGTGGAGCCCCACAGGGAAACTATGGCTACACCTTC | CASSGAPQGNYGYTF
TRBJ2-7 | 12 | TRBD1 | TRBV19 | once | TGTGCCAGTAGCGAGACAGGGATCGAGCAGTACTTC | CASSETGIEQYF